What follows is one T cell receptor (beta chain) and its context. What it recognizes is unknown. Here immunoSEQ multiplex PCR was the method, and the copy in TCRdb shows in-frame clones only, minus some. The table has about 120,000 clones, roughly 87% seen once. Trimming took off 0 bases at V and 2 bases at J, with 12 bases between the two ends. Germline V gene data show CDR1 as MNHEY and CDR2 as SVGAGI. The CDR3 loop spans 16 amino acids. The sample originates from a study of cytomegalovirus exposure and HLA in healthy donors. Study results and caveats: Researchers reported that a few CMV-associated chains were confirmed in vitro as CMV antigen-specific. Published work reported that the classifier diagnosed cytomegalovirus status with high specificity and sensitivity.

The chain is built from TRBV6-5 and TRBJ2-3; tentative D call: TRBD1 (6 bases). Sequenced input: PBMCs. The receptor's source is a woman aged 18-29 years in good health and CMV-seronegative. CDR3 in DNA: TGTGCCAGCAGTTACTCGGACAGCCCTTACACAGATACGCAGTATTTT. Amino acid sequence: CASSYSDSPYTDTQYF.